This TCR beta chain was identified in a study of cytomegalovirus exposure and HLA in healthy donors. Study summary: Early released data had around 88 million unique TCRs, all coming from HLA-typed donors. Findings and caveats of the study: HLA allele associations emerged for roughly 17,000 TCR beta sequences in a later analysis, at 0.05 false discovery rate. The likely origin of a cluster of highly shared sequence variants was a sequencing artifact. Analyzed later, most CMV-associated TCR beta chains appeared HLA-restricted.

Trimming pared 6 bases from V and 12 bases from J, leaving 15 bases between. Germline V CDR1 and CDR2: SGHTA, FQGNSA. The CDR3 loop spans 12 amino acids. Concerning this clone: Its specificity is unknown.

PCR involved 60 Vbeta and 13 Jbeta primers. Generated by immunoSEQ multiplex PCR, the TCRdb table keeps only in-frame clones and is missing some. This sample has about 130,000 clones; roughly 9.6% occur once, and the top ten carry 5.5% to 8%. The origin of this receptor is a woman between 40 and 55 years old in good health and CMV-seropositive. The chain employs TRBV7-2 and TRBJ1-5, with TRBD1 as a possible D gene (5 bases). Sequencing input: PBMCs. The CDR3 region is CASSYQGMFQHF. CDR3 DNA: TGTGCCAGCAGTTATCAGGGTATGTTCCAGCATTTT. The full variable domain, with the rest looked up from reference TRBV7-2 and TRBJ1-5, is GAGVSQSPSNKVTEKGKDVELRCDPISGHTALYWYRQSLGQGLEFLIYFQGNSAPDKSGLPSDRFSAERTGGSVSTLTIQRTQQEDSAVYLCASSYQGMFQHFGDGTRLSIL.